Presented here are 15 T cell receptor beta chains from one specimen sequenced in a study of beta chain features in type 1 diabetes. Study-wide results and caveats: All four CD4+ subsets of Type 1 diabetes patients contained TCRB CDR3s that were moderately but significantly shorter.

No antigen has been identified for these receptors. Expressed TCRB transcripts were sequenced because the isolated RNA had all been reverse transcribed beforehand. TCRdb's copy holds only in-frame clones and misses some; the assay was immunoSEQ multiplex PCR. This sample has 300,000 to 400,000 clones; 9.3% occur once, and the top ten carry roughly 0.99%. The sample consisted of central memory CD4+ T cells from blood. The source of these receptors is a man under 40 with type 1 diabetes.

This clone was seen a handful of times. V and J are TRBV27 and TRBJ2-7; perhaps TRBD1 as D (5 bases). This CDR3 contains 12 residues. The V and J ends lost 8 bases and 5 bases respectively, with 13 bases between them. Germline CDR1 reads MNHEY; CDR2 reads SMNVEV (reference sequence). The CDR3 nucleotides are TGTGCCAGCGAAACAGGTAGCAACGAGCAGTACTTC. Protein: CASETGSNEQYF.

The V and J genes are TRBV5-6 and TRBJ2-3, with D maybe TRBD1 (7 bases). V was clipped by 7 bases and J by 4 bases, with 25 bases between them. The germline CDR1 and CDR2 sequences are SGHDT and YYEEEE. CDR3 length: 17 residues. CDR3 coding DNA: TGTGCCAGCGCTAAATACAGGGGAGGTTTAGGGTCAGATACGCAGTATTTT. Amino acids: CASAKYRGGLGSDTQYF.

This chain links TRBV5-6 with TRBJ2-6; D is ambiguous. The CDR3 is made up of 15 amino acids. Germline CDR1 is SGHDT and CDR2 is YYEEEE. Trimming took off 2 bases at V and 2 bases at J, with 8 bases between the two ends. CDR3 loop: CASSLTDPGANVLTF. In DNA, the CDR3 is TGTGCCAGCAGCTTAACGGATCCTGGGGCCAACGTCCTGACTTTC.

This clone was detected only a few times. V is TRBV5-8 and J is TRBJ2-1; D unresolved. With 7 bases removed from V and 6 bases from J, the gap between germline ends came to 17 bases. The CDR3 spans 14 residues. The V gene's germline CDR1 is SGHTS and CDR2 YDEGEE. The CDR3 loop is CASLRPRQSNEQFF. The CDR3 nucleotides are TGTGCCAGCCTCCGACCGCGCCAGAGCAATGAGCAGTTCTTC.

In this sample, this clone turned up a few times. This chain connects TRBV7-2 to TRBJ2-7; D uncertain. The CDR3 is made up of 15 amino acids. V lost 1 base and J lost 3, with 13 bases in between. CDR1 and CDR2 (germline): SGHTA, FQGNSA. The CDR3 spells CASSLGSDPFYEQYF. CDR3 bases: TGTGCCAGCAGCTTAGGGTCGGATCCCTTCTACGAGCAGTACTTC.

The rearrangement links TRBV11-2 to TRBJ1-1; D unresolved. Germline values: CDR1 SGHAT, CDR2 FQNNGV. V was clipped by 0 bases and J by 4 bases, with 12 bases between them. The CDR3 has 15 amino acids. This CDR3 is CASSLDRSRGTEAFF. CDR3 DNA sequence: TGTGCCAGCAGCTTAGATAGGTCCCGGGGCACTGAAGCTTTCTTT.

The table lists this clone with a few counts. This CDR3 is CASSVPGTSGGTQYF. CDR3 nucleotides: TGCGCCAGCAGTGTGCCCGGGACTAGCGGAGGGACCCAGTACTTC. The chain recombines TRBV10-2 with TRBJ2-5; 11 nucleotides agree with TRBD2. V shed 4 bases, J shed 7 bases, and the junction held 8 bases outside the gene matches. CDR3 length equals 15 residues. Per germline, CDR1 WSHSY and CDR2 SAAADI.

There are a few counts of this clone. V usage is TRBV5-1 and J usage is TRBJ1-2; D not certain. V was pared by 0 bases and J by 3 bases, with 12 bases between. This CDR3 has 15 residues. Germline loops: CDR1 SGHRS, CDR2 YFSETQ. The CDR3 here is CASSLEGRPDYGYTF. The CDR3 coding sequence is TGCGCCAGCAGCTTGGAAGGGCGTCCCGACTATGGCTACACCTTC.

This rearrangement joins TRBV20-1 to TRBJ2-7, with unresolved D. Germline CDR1 DFQATT, CDR2 SNEGSKA (reference sequence). The CDR3 is 11 amino acids. V lost 6 bases and J lost 6, with 12 bases in between. CDR3 in amino acids: CSAAEGVEQYF. The CDR3 DNA reads as TGCAGTGCCGCTGAAGGTGTCGAGCAGTACTTC.

This clone has more than one count but fewer than ten. The chain's CDR3 is CSVEGGWGKLFF. CDR3 sequence (DNA): TGCAGCGTTGAGGGAGGGTGGGGAAAACTGTTTTTT. The chain uses TRBV29-1 and TRBJ1-4; D not resolved. The CDR3 is made up of 12 amino acids. V shed 3 bases and J shed 10 bases, with 12 bases lying between them. Germline lookup yields CDR1 SQVTM and CDR2 ANQGSEA.

The rearrangement joins TRBV10-3 to TRBJ1-2; 12 nucleotides match TRBD1. Germline V gene sequence: CDR1 ENHRY, CDR2 SYGVKD. The CDR3 has 16 residues. V dropped 3 bases and J dropped 6; count of bases not matched to a gene: 8. The CDR3: CAISEPAGTGGHGYTF. The CDR3 DNA reads TGTGCCATCAGTGAACCCGCGGGGACAGGGGGCCATGGCTACACCTTC.

The sample holds a few counts of this clone. The chain employs TRBV5-1 and TRBJ1-5; possibly TRBD1 for D (6 bases). V was shortened by 5 bases and J by 4 bases, with 19 bases between the two germline ends. Germline loops: CDR1 SGHRS, CDR2 YFSETQ. The CDR3 is 16 residues long. CDR3 protein: CASRRGGPGENQPQHF. CDR3 nucleotide sequence: TGCGCCAGCAGGAGGGGAGGGCCAGGGGAAAATCAGCCCCAGCATTTT.

There are a few counts of this clone. V gene TRBV7-2 combines with J gene TRBJ2-2; D not resolved. This CDR3 region has 15 residues. Germline values: CDR1 SGHTA, CDR2 FQGNSA. Trimming cost V 3 bases and J 2 bases, with 10 bases left between them. CDR3 region: CASSFNPSNTGELFF. Written as DNA, the CDR3 is TGTGCCAGCAGCTTCAATCCGAGTAACACCGGGGAGCTGTTTTTT.

The gene calls are TRBV6-1 and TRBJ1-5, with a tentative D call TRBD1 (6 bases). V was trimmed by 4 bases and J by 6 bases, leaving 13 bases between them. CDR1 is MNHNS and CDR2 is SASEGT in the germline V gene. This CDR3 has 14 residues. CDR3 sequence (DNA): TGTGCCAGCAGTGCTACAGGGATTACTCAGCCCCAGCATTTT. Translating it yields CASSATGITQPQHF.

The chain has TRBV9 and TRBJ2-1; D is uncertain. V dropped 5 bases and J dropped 7 bases, with 16 bases sitting between them. The CDR3 has 14 residues. Germline CDR1 SGDLS, CDR2 YYNGEE. The CDR3 nucleotides read TGTGCCAGCAGTTCCGATCCTTTTGGGAATGAGCAGTTCTTC. Its translation is CASSSDPFGNEQFF.